The 22 T cell receptor beta chains given below trace back to one sample, sequenced in a study of blood T cells in healthy people across ages. The use of a sample-barcoded 5' primer and a J-beta primer mix characterized a second PCR of roughly 6 to 12 cycles. TCRdb reanalysed the 5' RACE reads using MiXCR and keeps one entry per CDR3 protein. The sample has around 940,000 distinct CDR3 sequences, roughly 47% seen once. The sample consisted of blood. These receptors all stem from a woman aged 55 to 70 in good health.

This rearrangement joins TRBV9 to TRBJ2-6; D possibly corresponds to TRBD1 (5 bases). Germline CDR1 is SGDLS and CDR2 is YYNGEE. V lost 3 bases and J lost 4, with 11 bases in between. The CDR3 loop spans 15 amino acids. The chain's CDR3 is CASSAGMLGANVLTF. Written as DNA, the CDR3 is TGTGCCAGCAGCGCAGGGATGCTCGGGGCCAACGTCCTGACTTTC.

Many counts were recorded for this clonotype. The V and J genes are TRBV4-2 and TRBJ2-2; D not resolved. Trimming removed 4 bases at V and 6 bases at J, with 9 bases between. CDR1 is LGHNA, CDR2 YNFKEQ, per germline. The CDR3 is 13 residues long. The DNA for the CDR3 is TGTGCCAGCAGCCTTCAGCTGGCCGGGGAGCTGTTTTTT. Encoded protein: CASSLQLAGELFF.

The CDR3 region is CASSVRETYEQYF. In DNA, the CDR3 is TGTGCCAGCAGTGTCCGGGAAACCTACGAGCAGTACTTC. The rearrangement uses TRBV28 and TRBJ2-7; D possibly corresponds to TRBD2 (5 bases). V was cut by 5 bases and J by 2 bases, with 10 bases left in between. This CDR3 comprises 13 residues. Germline CDR1 and CDR2: MDHEN and SYDVKM. The full variable domain, completed using reference TRBV28 and TRBJ2-7, is DVKVTQSSRYLVKRTGEKVFLECVQDMDHENMFWYRQDPGLGLRLIYFSYDVKMKEKGDIPEGYSVSREKKERFSLILESASTNQTSMYLCASSVRETYEQYFGPGTRLTVT.

The chain employs TRBV20-1 and TRBJ2-1, with D perhaps assigned TRBD1 or TRBD2 (5 bases each). Germline CDR1 and CDR2: DFQATT and SNEGSKA (reference sequence). This CDR3 spans 12 amino acids. The CDR3, as DNA: TGCAGCGCGAACCGGGGCTCCAATGAGCAGTTCTTC. Its translation is CSANRGSNEQFF.

In this sample, this clonotype turned up many times. V usage is TRBV3-1 and J usage is TRBJ2-6; TRBD1 agrees at 8 bases. V lost 6 bases to trimming and J lost 4 bases; unmatched junction nucleotides: 2. CDR1 and CDR2 from the germline V gene are LGHDT and YNNKEL (reference sequence). The CDR3 consists of 14 residues. The CDR3 sequence is CASSQGAGANVLTF. The CDR3 DNA is TGTGCCAGCAGTCAGGGGGCCGGGGCCAACGTCCTGACTTTC.

This clonotype was counted a few times. V usage is TRBV15 and J usage is TRBJ2-2; D not certain. The CDR3 covers 13 residues. The germline V gene encodes CDR1 LNHNV and CDR2 YYDKDF (reference sequence). Trimming removed 0 bases at V and 9 bases at J, with 8 bases between. CDR3 in amino acids: CATSRESNWELFF. As DNA, the CDR3 is TGTGCCACCAGCAGAGAATCTAACTGGGAGCTGTTTTTT.

The chain recombines TRBV20-1 with TRBJ2-2; 8 positions match TRBD1. The CDR3 consists of 14 residues. The V gene's germline CDR1 is DFQATT and CDR2 SNEGSKA (reference sequence). The ends lost 5 bases at V and 5 bases at J; junction bases unmatched: 7. CDR3 coding DNA: TGCAGTGCTTCCCAGGGGGCGCGAACCGGGGAGCTGTTTTTT. The encoded protein is CSASQGARTGELFF.

This clonotype was detected many times. This chain uses TRBV7-2 with TRBJ2-1; D is undetermined. The CDR3 is made up of 13 amino acids. V lost 5 bases to trimming and J lost 8 bases, with 13 bases between them. CDR1 SGHTA and CDR2 FQGNSA come from the germline V gene. The CDR3 DNA reads TGTGCCAGCAGCCCGGACCCTCGCGATGAGCAGTTCTTC. Protein: CASSPDPRDEQFF.

The chain uses TRBV28 and TRBJ2-5; D remains unclear. The CDR3 extends over 17 amino acids. The germline CDR1 and CDR2 sequences are MDHEN and SYDVKM. V dropped 1 base and J dropped 2 bases, with 17 bases sitting between them. The CDR3 loop reads CASSLLGGSPTQETQYF. The CDR3 nucleotides read TGTGCCAGCAGTTTATTGGGTGGATCCCCTACACAAGAGACCCAGTACTTC.

The chain has TRBV6-5 and TRBJ1-5, with D unclear. The CDR3 is made up of 14 amino acids. Germline V gene sequence: CDR1 MNHEY, CDR2 SVGAGI. Trimming stripped 3 bases from V and 2 bases from J, with 8 bases between. Here the CDR3 DNA reads TGTGCCAGCAGTTATGTTGTTGGCAATCAGCCCCAGCATTTT. Residues: CASSYVVGNQPQHF.

V is TRBV20-1 and J is TRBJ2-3; D might be TRBD2 (6 bases). Germline CDR1 DFQATT, CDR2 SNEGSKA (reference sequence). V was shortened by 3 bases and J by 2 bases, with 12 bases between the two germline ends. CDR3 size: 14 residues. CDR3 nucleotides: TGCAGTGCTAGCGGGAGTAGGTTCACAGATACGCAGTATTTT. Its protein product is CSASGSRFTDTQYF.

This chain connects TRBV27 to TRBJ2-7; D unclear. The DNA end is more similar to TRBJ2-5, so the J call may be wrong. The CDR3 length is 12 residues. CDR1 MNHEY and CDR2 SMNVEV come from the germline V gene (reference sequence). CDR3 loop: CASMDDRETQYF. CDR3 nucleotides: TGTGCCAGCATGGATGACCGAGAGACCCAGTACTTC.

The chain recombines TRBV4-1 with TRBJ2-7, with 14 positions matching TRBD2. V lost 0 bases to trimming and J lost 7 bases; unmatched junction nucleotides: 8. This CDR3 spans 17 amino acids. Germline lookup yields CDR1 MGHRA and CDR2 YSYEKL. This CDR3 reads CASSQDGTSGRAREQYF. The CDR3 DNA is TGCGCCAGCAGCCAAGATGGGACTAGCGGGAGAGCTCGTGAGCAGTACTTC.

A word on this clonotype: One junction end disagrees with the germline gene, perhaps due to a read error. The J gene is TRBJ2-1, the V gene TRBV7-2; a weak D match, TRBD2 (5 bases). The CDR3 has 14 amino acids. Looked up from germline, CDR1 is SGHTA and CDR2 is FQGNSA. Here the CDR3 DNA reads TGTGCCAGCAGTCGTGGACTGGGTCCAGCCGAGCAGGTCTTC. Amino acids: CASSRGLGPAEQVF.

This rearrangement joins TRBV28 to TRBJ1-5, with 7 bases fitting TRBD1. V was pared by 7 bases and J by 3 bases, with 6 bases of the junction left unmatched. The length of the CDR3 is 14 residues. In germline, CDR1 is MDHEN, CDR2 SYDVKM. CDR3 in DNA: TGTGCCAGCACCGCGGGGACAGCCAATCAGCCCCAGCATTTT. Translating gives CASTAGTANQPQHF.

The gene calls are TRBV20-1 and TRBJ2-7; 7 bases align to TRBD1. CDR1 DFQATT and CDR2 SNEGSKA come from the germline V gene (reference sequence). Unmatched junction bases numbered 15, after V lost 1 base and J lost 3 bases. This CDR3 comprises 17 residues. The CDR3 nucleotides read TGCAGTGCTAGAGCTTCTCCCCGGGACAGAATAAGCTACGAGCAGTACTTC. It specifies CSARASPRDRISYEQYF.

In DNA form, the CDR3 reads TGCAGTGCTAGAGCCGGAGACGTGGGGGCTAACCCTGAAGCTTTCTTT. Its protein is CSARAGDVGANPEAFF. The chain has TRBV20-1 and TRBJ1-1; D might be TRBD1 (6 bases). Trimming pared 1 base from V and 6 bases from J, leaving 21 bases between. The CDR3 runs 16 residues. Looked up from germline, CDR1 is DFQATT and CDR2 is SNEGSKA (reference sequence).

The chain couples TRBV24-1 to TRBJ2-1; D remains unclear. V lost 5 bases to trimming and J lost 4 bases, with 8 bases between them. Germline loops: CDR1 KGHDR, CDR2 SFDVKD. The CDR3 has 13 residues. This CDR3 is CATSAGLYNEQFF. The CDR3 coding sequence is TGTGCCACCAGTGCAGGATTGTACAATGAGCAGTTCTTC.

This chain connects TRBV9 to TRBJ1-2; D is possibly TRBD1 (5 bases). The V end lost 7 bases, the J end lost 5 bases, and 12 bases lay between the germline ends. The CDR3 spans 12 residues. The V gene's germline CDR1 is SGDLS and CDR2 YYNGEE. CDR3 DNA sequence: TGTGCCAGCTCCGGGGACGTTTATGGCTACACCTTC. Translated: CASSGDVYGYTF.

The J gene is TRBJ2-7, the V gene TRBV20-1, with D unclear. The V gene lost 2 bases and the J gene lost 3 bases, with 14 bases spanning the gap. CDR1 and CDR2 (germline): DFQATT, SNEGSKA (reference sequence). The CDR3 is made up of 14 amino acids. CDR3 amino acids: CSARRAVVGYEQYF. For the CDR3, the DNA is TGCAGTGCTAGACGGGCCGTGGTGGGCTACGAGCAGTACTTC.

V gene TRBV7-9 combines with J gene TRBJ2-3; TRBD1 or TRBD2 may be the D gene (5 bases each). Trimming cost V 3 bases and J 2 bases, with 12 bases left between them. Germline CDR1 and CDR2: SEHNR and FQNEAQ (reference sequence). This CDR3 has 15 amino acids. CDR3 loop: CASSFRDLNTDTQYF. The DNA for the CDR3 is TGTGCCAGCAGCTTCAGGGACCTGAACACAGATACGCAGTATTTT.

J is TRBJ2-1 and V is TRBV5-1, with D possibly being TRBD2 (5 bases). This CDR3 contains 14 residues. The germline V and J ends were trimmed by 7 bases and 10 bases, with 21 bases remaining between them. The germline V gene encodes CDR1 SGHRS and CDR2 YFSETQ. This CDR3 reads CASSLGGPSTEQFF. DNA for the CDR3: TGCGCCAGCTCTCTTGGCGGGCCTTCGACGGAGCAGTTCTTC.